This T cell receptor beta chain was identified during a study of blood T cells in healthy people across ages. Samples had at least 6.5 million PBMCs isolated from them. The sample holds a few counts of this clonotype. Combining a sample-barcoded 5' primer with a J-beta primer mix, a second PCR ran for roughly 6 to 12 cycles. Each CDR3 protein gets one entry after TCRdb re-called the 5' RACE reads with MiXCR. The sample shows around 320,000 distinct CDR3 sequences, around 27% of them seen only once. Sequencing input: blood. This receptor was identified in a woman between 70 and 85 years old in good health.

The CDR3 nucleotides read TGCGCCAGCAGCAGCGGAGGGAGCCTAGATACGCAGTATTTT. Translated, it gives CASSSGGSLDTQYF. This chain uses TRBV5-1 with TRBJ2-3; D might be TRBD2 (6 bases). Deletions cut 4 bases from V and 5 bases from J, with 14 bases between. This CDR3 has 14 residues. Germline lookup yields CDR1 SGHRS and CDR2 YFSETQ.